Below, 22 T cell receptor beta chains from the same sample are listed, as sequenced in a study of blood T cell repertoires in COVID-19. Libraries were prepared by immunoSEQ multiplex PCR; TCRdb keeps only in-frame clonotypes and omits some of them. The sample records 150,000 or so clones, around 91% being singletons. The sequencing sample was made of peripheral blood. All receptors come from a woman between 35 and 50 years old with acute or convalescent COVID-19.

The rearrangement uses TRBV11-3 and TRBJ2-2; 7 nucleotides agree with TRBD1. CDR1 is SGHNT and CDR2 is YENEEA in the germline V gene. The junction had 5 bases not matched to a gene; V was cut back by 4 bases and J by 6 bases. The CDR3 is 14 residues long. The CDR3 region has the DNA TGTGCCAGCAGCTCGATAACAGGGGCCGGGGAGCTGTTTTTT. This encodes CASSSITGAGELFF. Combining the CDR3 with reference TRBV11-3 and TRBJ2-2 gives the whole variable domain EAGVVQSPRYKIIEKKQPVAFWCNPISGHNTLYWYLQNLGQGPELLIRYENEEAVDDSQLPKDRFSAERLKGVDSTLKIQPAELGDSAVYLCASSSITGAGELFFGEGSRLTVL.

J is TRBJ2-2 and V is TRBV6-6; D is possibly TRBD1 (6 bases). Germline V lookup: CDR1 MNHNY, CDR2 SVGAGI (reference sequence). V was trimmed by 7 bases and J by 5 bases, leaving 14 bases between them. The CDR3 length is 14 residues. In DNA form, the CDR3 reads TGTGCCAGCATTAAGACAGGATTGACCGGGGAGCTGTTTTTT. Translated: CASIKTGLTGELFF.

The chain uses TRBV11-2 and TRBJ2-7, with 13 positions matching TRBD2. This CDR3 has 18 amino acids. V lost 1 base and J lost 0; bases outside the gene matches: 6. In germline, CDR1 is SGHAT, CDR2 FQNNGV. For the CDR3, the DNA is TGTGCCAGCAGCTTAGCAACTAGCGGGGGGGCCCACTCCTACGAGCAGTACTTC. Protein: CASSLATSGGAHSYEQYF.

The V and J genes are TRBV9 and TRBJ1-4; the match to TRBD1 covers 9 bases. CDR3 length: 15 amino acids. Per germline, CDR1 SGDLS and CDR2 YYNGEE. V lost 1 base, J lost 8 bases, and 6 bases stayed unmatched. CDR3 in amino acids: CASSVRQGGNEKLFF. DNA of the CDR3: TGTGCCAGCAGCGTACGACAGGGGGGAAACGAAAAACTGTTTTTT.

This chain links TRBV7-3 with TRBJ1-3, with D tentatively TRBD1 (6 bases). CDR1 and CDR2 from the germline V gene are SGHTA and FQGTGA. This CDR3 has 14 residues. The V gene lost 5 bases and the J gene lost 1 base, with 9 bases spanning the gap. The CDR3 reads CASSRTGSGNTIYF. CDR3 coding DNA: TGTGCCAGCAGCCGCACAGGGTCTGGAAACACCATATATTTT. The variable domain in full, completed from reference TRBV7-3 and TRBJ1-3, reads GAGVSQTPSNKVTEKGKYVELRCDPISGHTALYWYRQSLGQGPEFLIYFQGTGAADDSGLPNDRFFAVRPEGSVSTLKIQRTERGDSAVYLCASSRTGSGNTIYFGEGSWLTVV.

The V gene is TRBV19, the J gene TRBJ1-5; TRBD1 matches 7 bases. V gave up 1 base and J gave up 6 bases; unmatched junction bases: 9. The CDR3 loop spans 16 amino acids. The germline gives CDR1 LNHDA, CDR2 SQIVND (reference sequence). The CDR3 DNA follows: TGTGCCAGTAGTATAGTAGGACAAAACAGGGGTCAGCCCCAGCATTTT. Translation: CASSIVGQNRGQPQHF.

The rearrangement uses TRBV11-2 and TRBJ2-1; 9 positions agree with TRBD1. CDR1 is SGHAT and CDR2 is FQNNGV in the germline V gene. The CDR3 spans 15 residues. Trimming at V came to 5 bases and at J to 8 bases, leaving 10 bases not matched to a gene. The CDR3 loop reads CASSPRGTGNDEQFF. In DNA, the CDR3 is TGTGCCAGCAGCCCTCGAGGGACAGGGAACGATGAGCAGTTCTTC.

The chain has TRBV7-8 and TRBJ1-6; D uncertain. The CDR3 is made up of 15 amino acids. Germline CDR1 and CDR2: SGHVS and FQNEAQ. Trimming took off 1 base at V and 7 bases at J, with 11 bases between the two ends. The CDR3 is CASSLDAMGNSPLHF. Here the CDR3 DNA reads TGTGCCAGCAGCTTAGACGCCATGGGCAATTCACCCCTCCACTTT.

This rearrangement joins TRBV5-5 to TRBJ1-2; a weak D match, TRBD1 (5 bases). The CDR3 runs 14 residues. The ends were cut back, 0 bases at V and 5 bases at J, with 11 bases in the middle. The germline V gene has CDR1 SGHKS and CDR2 YYEKEE (reference sequence). CDR3 DNA: TGTGCCAGCAGCTTGGCGGGGGTGGAGTATGGCTACACCTTC. Protein sequence: CASSLAGVEYGYTF.

This chain connects TRBV7-2 to TRBJ2-3; TRBD2 matches at 13 bases. The V and J ends lost 5 bases and 5 bases, in that order; junction bases with no gene match: 7. CDR1 is SGHTA and CDR2 is FQGNSA in the germline V gene. This CDR3 region has 16 residues. CDR3: CASSDRLAGGIDTQYF. In DNA, the CDR3 is TGTGCCAGCAGCGATAGACTAGCGGGAGGAATAGATACGCAGTATTTT.

V and J are TRBV19 and TRBJ1-2; D not certain. The CDR3 loop spans 11 amino acids. Germline CDR1 reads LNHDA; CDR2 reads SQIVND (reference sequence). Trimming pared 8 bases from V and 12 bases from J, leaving 16 bases between. CDR3 in amino acids: CASGRAARDTF. In nucleotides, the CDR3 is TGTGCCAGTGGCCGGGCGGCGAGGGACACCTTC.

DNA of the CDR3: TGTGCCAGCAGTCGGGTCGGGACTAGCATAAATGAGCAGTTCTTC. This translates into CASSRVGTSINEQFF. V and J are TRBV28 and TRBJ2-1; TRBD2 agrees at 9 bases. Germline V gene data show CDR1 as MDHEN and CDR2 as SYDVKM. J lost 7 bases, V lost 5 bases, and 9 bases had no gene match. The CDR3 runs to 15 residues.

The J gene is TRBJ2-7, the V gene TRBV7-2; TRBD2 aligns across 14 bases. CDR3 length: 17 amino acids. CDR1 is SGHTA and CDR2 is FQGNSA in the germline V gene. Germline trimming cut 5 bases from V and 3 bases from J; bases unmatched to any gene: 9. The CDR3 DNA reads as TGTGCCAGCAGCATAACCGGGACTAGCGGGAGTGGCTACGAGCAGTACTTC. Translating it yields CASSITGTSGSGYEQYF.

In the case of this clone: One end of the junction does not line up with germline, which may come from a read error. The rearrangement links TRBV20-1 to TRBJ2-7, with a possible D match to TRBD1 (5 bases). The length of the CDR3 is 14 residues. Germline CDR1 is DFQATT and CDR2 is SNEGSKA (reference sequence). CDR3 DNA: TGCAGTGCTAGTTTAGCAGGGCCCTCCTCCGAGCAGTACTTC. Amino acids: CSASLAGPSSEQYF.

The CDR3 here is CASSVVGGNEQYF. The CDR3 DNA reads as TGTGCCAGCAGCGTAGTCGGCGGCAACGAGCAGTACTTC. This chain connects TRBV9 to TRBJ2-7; D not certain. Looked up from germline, CDR1 is SGDLS and CDR2 is YYNGEE. Trimming shortened V by 0 bases and J by 5 bases, and 9 bases separated the two germline ends. This CDR3 has 13 amino acids.

The chain is built from TRBV30 and TRBJ1-5, with a possible D match to TRBD1 (6 bases). The CDR3 contains 16 residues. Trimming removed 0 bases at V and 3 bases at J, with 15 bases between. Germline CDR1 reads GTSNPN; CDR2 reads SVGIG (reference sequence). Here the CDR3 reads CAWSVQGLGVNQPQHF. CDR3 nucleotides: TGTGCCTGGAGTGTACAGGGTTTAGGTGTCAATCAGCCCCAGCATTTT.

The J gene is TRBJ2-5, the V gene TRBV7-8; possibly TRBD1 for D (6 bases). Trimming shortened V by 8 bases and J by 4 bases, and 17 bases separated the two germline ends. The CDR3 sequence is 14 residues long. Germline CDR1 and CDR2: SGHVS and FQNEAQ. In DNA form, the CDR3 reads TGTGCCAGCGGTCCCGGGACATCCCGAGAGACCCAGTACTTC. Translated, it gives CASGPGTSRETQYF.

Turning to this clone: Compared with germline, one end of the junction differs, possibly owing to a read error. V is TRBV30 and J is TRBJ2-1; D perhaps matches TRBD2 (6 bases). This CDR3 region has 12 residues. The germline gives CDR1 GTSNPN, CDR2 SVGIG (reference sequence). The CDR3 nucleotides are TGTGCCTGGAGCGGGAGACTAGATGAACAGTTCTTC. Its protein product is CAWSGRLDEQFF.

This chain joins TRBV3-1 (or the pseudogene TRBV3-2) and TRBJ1-3; D is unresolved. The V end lost 1 base, the J end lost 2 bases, and 12 bases lay between the germline ends. CDR3 length: 16 amino acids. Germline V gene lookup returns CDR1 LGHDT and CDR2 YNNKEL (reference sequence). CDR3 residues: CASSQGRSSAGNTIYF. The CDR3, as DNA: TGTGCCAGCAGCCAAGGGCGCTCAAGCGCTGGAAACACCATATATTTT.

The rearrangement uses TRBV6-5 and TRBJ1-2; tentatively, D is TRBD1 (6 bases). The V end was cut by 1 base, the J end by 4 bases, with 13 bases between. Looked up from germline, CDR1 is MNHEY and CDR2 is SVGAGI. This CDR3 contains 15 residues. CDR3 DNA sequence: TGTGCCAGCAGTTACTATAGGACAGCGTCCTATGGCTACACCTTC. This sequence encodes CASSYYRTASYGYTF.

The CDR3 protein is CSVEEGSGTEAFF. The CDR3, as DNA: TGCAGCGTTGAGGAGGGGTCGGGAACTGAAGCTTTCTTT. This chain connects TRBV29-1 to TRBJ1-1; D is perhaps TRBD1 (5 bases). There are 13 residues in the CDR3. Germline CDR1 and CDR2: SQVTM and ANQGSEA. Trimming took 3 bases from V and 5 from J, leaving 13 bases between them.

This sequence joins TRBV28 and TRBJ1-6; 9 nucleotides line up with TRBD1. V lost 5 bases to trimming and J lost 8 bases; unmatched junction nucleotides: 10. This CDR3 has 16 residues. Germline assignment: CDR1 MDHEN and CDR2 SYDVKM. The CDR3 is CASSQDRGSPDSPLHF. CDR3 bases: TGTGCCAGCAGTCAGGACAGGGGTTCGCCGGATTCACCCCTCCACTTT.